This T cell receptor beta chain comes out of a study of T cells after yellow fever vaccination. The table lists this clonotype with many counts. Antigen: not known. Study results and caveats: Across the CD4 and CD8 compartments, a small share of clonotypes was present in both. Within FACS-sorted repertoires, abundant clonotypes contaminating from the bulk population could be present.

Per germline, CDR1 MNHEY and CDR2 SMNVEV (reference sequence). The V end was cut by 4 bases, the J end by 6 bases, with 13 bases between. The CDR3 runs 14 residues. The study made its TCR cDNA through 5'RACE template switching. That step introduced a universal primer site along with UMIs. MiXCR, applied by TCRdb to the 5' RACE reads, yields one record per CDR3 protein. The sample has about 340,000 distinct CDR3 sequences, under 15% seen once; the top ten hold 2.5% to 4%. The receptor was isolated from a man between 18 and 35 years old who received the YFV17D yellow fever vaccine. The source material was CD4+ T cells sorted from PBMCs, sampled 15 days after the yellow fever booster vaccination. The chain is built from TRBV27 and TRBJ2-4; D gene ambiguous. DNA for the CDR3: TGTGCCAGCAGTTCCCCCCGGGCCGTAAACATTCAGTACTTC. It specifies CASSSPRAVNIQYF.